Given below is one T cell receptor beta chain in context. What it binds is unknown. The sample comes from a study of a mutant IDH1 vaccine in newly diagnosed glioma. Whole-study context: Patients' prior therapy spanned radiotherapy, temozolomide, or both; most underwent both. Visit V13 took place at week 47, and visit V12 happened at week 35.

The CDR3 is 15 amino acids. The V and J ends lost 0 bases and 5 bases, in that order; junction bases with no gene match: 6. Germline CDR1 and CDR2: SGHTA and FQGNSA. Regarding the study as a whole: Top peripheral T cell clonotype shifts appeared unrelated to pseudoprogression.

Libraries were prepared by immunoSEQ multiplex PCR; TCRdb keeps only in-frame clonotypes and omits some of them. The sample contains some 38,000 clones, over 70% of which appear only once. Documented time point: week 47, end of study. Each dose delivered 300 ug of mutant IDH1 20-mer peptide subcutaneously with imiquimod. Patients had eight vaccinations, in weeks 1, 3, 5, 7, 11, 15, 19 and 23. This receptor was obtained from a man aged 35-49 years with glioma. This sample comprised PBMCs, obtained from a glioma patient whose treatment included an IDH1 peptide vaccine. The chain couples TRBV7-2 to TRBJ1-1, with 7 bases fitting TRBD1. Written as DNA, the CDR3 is TGTGCCAGCAGCTTAGCTGGGCAGGGGGTAACTGAAGCTTTCTTT. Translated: CASSLAGQGVTEAFF.